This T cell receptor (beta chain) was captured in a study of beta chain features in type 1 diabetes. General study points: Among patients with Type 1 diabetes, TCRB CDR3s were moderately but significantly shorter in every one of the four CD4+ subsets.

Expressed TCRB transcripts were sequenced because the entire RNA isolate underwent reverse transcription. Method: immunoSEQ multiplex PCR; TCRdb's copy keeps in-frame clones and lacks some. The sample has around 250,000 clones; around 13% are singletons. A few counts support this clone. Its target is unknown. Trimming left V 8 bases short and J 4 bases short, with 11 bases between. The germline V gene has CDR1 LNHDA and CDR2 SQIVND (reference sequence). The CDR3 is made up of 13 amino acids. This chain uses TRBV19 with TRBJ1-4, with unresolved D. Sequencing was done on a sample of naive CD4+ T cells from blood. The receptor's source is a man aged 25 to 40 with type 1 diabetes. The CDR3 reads CASCARSNEKLFF. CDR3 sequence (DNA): TGTGCCAGTTGTGCGCGGAGTAATGAAAAACTGTTTTTT. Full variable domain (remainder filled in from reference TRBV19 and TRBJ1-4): DGGITQSPKYLFRKEGQNVTLSCEQNLNHDAMYWYRQDPGQGLRLIYYSQIVNDFQKGDIAEGYSVSREKKESFPLTVTSAQKNPTAFYLCASCARSNEKLFFGSGTQLSVL.